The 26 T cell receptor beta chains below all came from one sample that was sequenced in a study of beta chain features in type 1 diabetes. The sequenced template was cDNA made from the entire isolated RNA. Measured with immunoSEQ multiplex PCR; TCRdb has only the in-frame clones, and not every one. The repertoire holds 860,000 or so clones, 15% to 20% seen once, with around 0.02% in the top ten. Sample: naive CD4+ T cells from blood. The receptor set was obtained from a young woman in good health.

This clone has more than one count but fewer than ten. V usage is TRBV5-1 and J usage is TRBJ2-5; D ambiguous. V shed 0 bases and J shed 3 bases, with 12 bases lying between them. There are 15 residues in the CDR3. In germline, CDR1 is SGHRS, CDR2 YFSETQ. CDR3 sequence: CASSLGRGREETQYF. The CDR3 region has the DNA TGCGCCAGCAGCTTGGGGCGCGGCCGGGAAGAGACCCAGTACTTC. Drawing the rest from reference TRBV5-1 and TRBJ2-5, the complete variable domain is KAGVTQTPRYLIKTRGQQVTLSCSPISGHRSVSWYQQTPGQGLQFLFEYFSETQRNKGNFPGRFSGRQFSNSRSEMNVSTLELGDSALYLCASSLGRGREETQYFGPGTRLLVL.

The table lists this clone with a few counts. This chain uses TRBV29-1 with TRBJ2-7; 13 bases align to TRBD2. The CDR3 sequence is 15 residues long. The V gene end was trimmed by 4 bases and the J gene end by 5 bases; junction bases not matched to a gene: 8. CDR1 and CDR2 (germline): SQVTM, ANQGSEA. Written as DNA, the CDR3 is TGCAGCGTTGGCCGGACTAGCGGGAGTTGGAACGAGCAGTACTTC. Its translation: CSVGRTSGSWNEQYF.

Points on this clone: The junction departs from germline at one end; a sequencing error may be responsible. CDR3 region: CASSPRFGGATNEKLLF. The CDR3 DNA reads as TGTGCCAGCAGCCCACGATTTGGAGGAGCAACTAATGAAAAACTGCTTTTT. The chain combines TRBV4-2 with TRBJ1-4; D is unclear. CDR1 is LGHNA, CDR2 YNFKEQ, per germline. The CDR3 extends over 17 amino acids.

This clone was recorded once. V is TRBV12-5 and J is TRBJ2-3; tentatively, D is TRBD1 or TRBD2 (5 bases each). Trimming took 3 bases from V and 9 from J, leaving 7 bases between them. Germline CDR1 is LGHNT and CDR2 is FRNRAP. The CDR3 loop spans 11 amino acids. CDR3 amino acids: CASGFGDTQYF. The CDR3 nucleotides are TGTGCTAGTGGTTTTGGGGACACGCAGTATTTT.

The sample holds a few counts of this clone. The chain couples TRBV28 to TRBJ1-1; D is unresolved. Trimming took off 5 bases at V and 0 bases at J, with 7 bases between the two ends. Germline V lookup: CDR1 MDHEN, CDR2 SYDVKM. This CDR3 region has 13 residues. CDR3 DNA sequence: TGTGCCAGCAGTCCGACTGTGAACACTGAAGCTTTCTTT. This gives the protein CASSPTVNTEAFF.

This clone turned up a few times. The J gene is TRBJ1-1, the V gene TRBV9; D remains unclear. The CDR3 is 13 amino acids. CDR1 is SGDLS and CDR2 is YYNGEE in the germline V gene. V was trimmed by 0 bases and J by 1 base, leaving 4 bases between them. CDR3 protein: CASSVDGNTEAFF. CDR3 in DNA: TGTGCCAGCAGCGTAGATGGGAACACTGAAGCTTTCTTT.

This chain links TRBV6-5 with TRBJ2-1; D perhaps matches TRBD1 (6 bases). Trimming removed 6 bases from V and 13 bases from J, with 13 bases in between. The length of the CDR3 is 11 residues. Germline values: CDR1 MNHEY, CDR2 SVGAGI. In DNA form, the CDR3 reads TGTGCCAGCAGCACAGGGTGGCATCAGTTCTTC. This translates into CASSTGWHQFF.

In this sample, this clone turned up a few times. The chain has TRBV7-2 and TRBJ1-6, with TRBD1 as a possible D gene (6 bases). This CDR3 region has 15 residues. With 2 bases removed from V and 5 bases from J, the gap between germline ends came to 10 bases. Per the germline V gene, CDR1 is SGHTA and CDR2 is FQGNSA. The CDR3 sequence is CASSLTAGDNSPLHF. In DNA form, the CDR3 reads TGTGCCAGCAGCTTAACCGCAGGGGATAATTCACCCCTCCACTTT.

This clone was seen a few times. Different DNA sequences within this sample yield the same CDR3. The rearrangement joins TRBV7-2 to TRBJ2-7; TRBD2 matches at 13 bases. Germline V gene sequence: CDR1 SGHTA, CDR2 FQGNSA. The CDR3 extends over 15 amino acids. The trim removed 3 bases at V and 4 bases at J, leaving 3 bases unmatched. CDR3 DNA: TGTGCCAGCAGCTTGGGGACTAGCGGGACATACGAGCAGTACTTC. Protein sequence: CASSLGTSGTYEQYF.

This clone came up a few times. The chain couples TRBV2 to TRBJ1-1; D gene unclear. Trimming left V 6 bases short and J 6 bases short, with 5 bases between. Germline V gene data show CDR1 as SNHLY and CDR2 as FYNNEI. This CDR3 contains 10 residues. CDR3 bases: TGTGCCAGCAGGCGAGCTGAAGCTTTCTTT. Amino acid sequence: CASRRAEAFF.

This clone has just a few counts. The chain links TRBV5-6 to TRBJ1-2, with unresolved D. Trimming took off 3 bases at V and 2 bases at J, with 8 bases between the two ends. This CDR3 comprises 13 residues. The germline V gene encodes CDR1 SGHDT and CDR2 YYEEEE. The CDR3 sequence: CASSSRANYGYTF. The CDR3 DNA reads TGTGCCAGCAGCTCGAGGGCAAACTATGGCTACACCTTC.

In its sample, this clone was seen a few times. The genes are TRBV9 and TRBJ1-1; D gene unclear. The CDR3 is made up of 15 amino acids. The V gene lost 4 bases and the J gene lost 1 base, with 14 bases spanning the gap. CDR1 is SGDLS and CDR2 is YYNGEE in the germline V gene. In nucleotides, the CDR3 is TGTGCCAGCAGCTCCCGGTCCGGCGGGAACACTGAAGCTTTCTTT. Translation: CASSSRSGGNTEAFF.

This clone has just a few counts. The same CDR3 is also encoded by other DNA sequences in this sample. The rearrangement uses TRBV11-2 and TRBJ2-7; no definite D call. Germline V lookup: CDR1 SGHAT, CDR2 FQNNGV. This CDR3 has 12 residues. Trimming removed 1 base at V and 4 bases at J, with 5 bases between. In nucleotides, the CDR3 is TGTGCCAGCAGCTTAGTGGGGTACGAGCAGTACTTC. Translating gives CASSLVGYEQYF. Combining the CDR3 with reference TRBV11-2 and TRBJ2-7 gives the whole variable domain EAGVAQSPRYKIIEKRQSVAFWCNPISGHATLYWYQQILGQGPKLLIQFQNNGVVDDSQLPKDRFSAERLKGVDSTLKIQPAKLEDSAVYLCASSLVGYEQYFGPGTRLTVT.

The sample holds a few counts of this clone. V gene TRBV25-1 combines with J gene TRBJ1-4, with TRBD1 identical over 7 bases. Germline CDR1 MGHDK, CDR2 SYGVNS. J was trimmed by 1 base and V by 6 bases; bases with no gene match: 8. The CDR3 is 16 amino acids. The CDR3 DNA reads TGTGCCAGCAGCGGGACTCGACAGGGAACTAATGAAAAACTGTTTTTT. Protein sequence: CASSGTRQGTNEKLFF.

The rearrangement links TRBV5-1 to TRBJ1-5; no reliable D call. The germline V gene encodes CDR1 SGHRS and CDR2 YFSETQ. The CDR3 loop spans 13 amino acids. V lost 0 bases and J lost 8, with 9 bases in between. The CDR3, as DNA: TGCGCCAGCAGCTTGGAGGGCAACGAGCCCCAGCATTTT. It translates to CASSLEGNEPQHF. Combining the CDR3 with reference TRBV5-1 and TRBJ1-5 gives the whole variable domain KAGVTQTPRYLIKTRGQQVTLSCSPISGHRSVSWYQQTPGQGLQFLFEYFSETQRNKGNFPGRFSGRQFSNSRSEMNVSTLELGDSALYLCASSLEGNEPQHFGDGTRLSIL.

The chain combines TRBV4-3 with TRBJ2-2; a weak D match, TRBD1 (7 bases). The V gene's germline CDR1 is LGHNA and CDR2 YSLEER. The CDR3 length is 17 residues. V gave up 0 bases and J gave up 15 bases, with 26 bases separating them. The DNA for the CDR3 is TGCGCCAGCAGCCAAGATTTCGTCCCGGGAGAGGGGGCTAGGGTGTTTTTT. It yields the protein CASSQDFVPGEGARVFF.

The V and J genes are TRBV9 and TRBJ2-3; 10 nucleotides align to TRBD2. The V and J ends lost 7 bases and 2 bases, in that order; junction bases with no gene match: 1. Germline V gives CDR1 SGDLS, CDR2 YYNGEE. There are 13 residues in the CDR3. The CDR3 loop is CASGTSDTDTQYF. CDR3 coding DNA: TGTGCCAGCGGGACTAGCGACACAGATACGCAGTATTTT.

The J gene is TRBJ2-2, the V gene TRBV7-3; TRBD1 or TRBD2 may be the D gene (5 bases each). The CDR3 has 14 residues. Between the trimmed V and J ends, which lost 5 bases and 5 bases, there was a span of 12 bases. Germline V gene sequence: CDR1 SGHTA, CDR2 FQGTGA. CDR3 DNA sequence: TGTGCCAGCAGCGCTACGAGGGGAACCGGGGAGCTGTTTTTT. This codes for CASSATRGTGELFF.

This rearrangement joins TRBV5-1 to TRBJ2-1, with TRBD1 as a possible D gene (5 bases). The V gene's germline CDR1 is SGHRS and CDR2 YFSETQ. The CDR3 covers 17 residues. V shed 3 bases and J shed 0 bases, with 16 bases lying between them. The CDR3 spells CASSSTLQAPSYNEQFF. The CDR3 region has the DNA TGCGCCAGCAGCTCAACTTTACAGGCGCCCTCCTACAATGAGCAGTTCTTC. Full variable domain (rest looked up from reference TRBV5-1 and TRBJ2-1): KAGVTQTPRYLIKTRGQQVTLSCSPISGHRSVSWYQQTPGQGLQFLFEYFSETQRNKGNFPGRFSGRQFSNSRSEMNVSTLELGDSALYLCASSSTLQAPSYNEQFFGPGTRLTVL.

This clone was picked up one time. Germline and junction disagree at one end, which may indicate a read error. The CDR3 loop is CASTLRARTGGVF. The CDR3, as DNA: TGTGCCAGCACCCTCCGGGCGAGAACAGGGGGGGTCTTC. This chain uses TRBV6-1 with TRBJ2-1; TRBD1 is a possible D gene (8 bases). Germline-derived CDR1 and CDR2 are MNHNS and SASEGT. This CDR3 has 13 residues.

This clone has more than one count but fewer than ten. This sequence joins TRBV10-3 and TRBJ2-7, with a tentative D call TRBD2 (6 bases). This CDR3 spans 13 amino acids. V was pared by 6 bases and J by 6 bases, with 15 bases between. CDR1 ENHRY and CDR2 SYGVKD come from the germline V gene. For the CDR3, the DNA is TGTGCCATCAGCCCGGGACTCCAAAGCGAGCAGTACTTC. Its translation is CAISPGLQSEQYF.

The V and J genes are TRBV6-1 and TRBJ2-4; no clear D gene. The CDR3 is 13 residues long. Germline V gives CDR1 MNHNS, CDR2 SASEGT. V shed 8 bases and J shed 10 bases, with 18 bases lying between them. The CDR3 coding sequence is TGTGCCAGCCTGGGCCTCGCGGTGGGGATTCAGTACTTC. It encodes CASLGLAVGIQYF.

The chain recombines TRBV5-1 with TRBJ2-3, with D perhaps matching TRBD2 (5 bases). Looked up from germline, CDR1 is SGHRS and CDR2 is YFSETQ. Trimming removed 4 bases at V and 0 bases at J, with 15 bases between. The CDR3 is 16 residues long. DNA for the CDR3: TGCGCCAGCAGCCAACTAGGACCCCTTAGCACAGATACGCAGTATTTT. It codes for CASSQLGPLSTDTQYF.

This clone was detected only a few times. CDR3 region: CASNSGADTQYF. CDR3 DNA: TGTGCCAGCAACTCCGGGGCCGATACGCAGTATTTT. The V call is TRBV28, the J call TRBJ2-3; D may correspond to TRBD1 or TRBD2 (5 bases each). The CDR3 loop spans 12 amino acids. CDR1 MDHEN and CDR2 SYDVKM come from the germline V gene. Trimming left V 7 bases short and J 6 bases short, with 11 bases between.

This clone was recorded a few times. The CDR3 protein is CASSHTGGDTQYF. Written as DNA, the CDR3 is TGTGCCAGCAGCCACACGGGGGGAGATACGCAGTATTTT. This sequence joins TRBV7-2 and TRBJ2-3, with 7 bases matching TRBD2. Unmatched junction bases numbered 4, after V lost 5 bases and J lost 5 bases. The CDR3 is 13 amino acids. Germline-derived CDR1 and CDR2 are SGHTA and FQGNSA.

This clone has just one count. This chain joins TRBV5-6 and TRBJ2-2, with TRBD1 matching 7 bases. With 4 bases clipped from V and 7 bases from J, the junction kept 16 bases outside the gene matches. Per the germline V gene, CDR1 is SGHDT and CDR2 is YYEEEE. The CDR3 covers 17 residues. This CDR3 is CASSRMIDRAGVGELFF. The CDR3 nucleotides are TGTGCCAGCAGCCGAATGATTGACAGGGCAGGGGTCGGGGAGCTGTTTTTT.